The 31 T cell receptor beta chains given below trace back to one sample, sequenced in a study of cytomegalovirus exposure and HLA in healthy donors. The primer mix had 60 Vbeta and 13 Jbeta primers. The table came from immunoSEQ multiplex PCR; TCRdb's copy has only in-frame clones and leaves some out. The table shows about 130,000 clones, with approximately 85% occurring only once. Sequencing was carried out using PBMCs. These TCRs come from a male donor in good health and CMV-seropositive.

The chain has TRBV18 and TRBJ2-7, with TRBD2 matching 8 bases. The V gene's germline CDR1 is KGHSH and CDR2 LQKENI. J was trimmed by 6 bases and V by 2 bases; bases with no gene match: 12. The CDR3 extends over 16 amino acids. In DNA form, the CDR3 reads TGTGCCAGCTCACCATATGAACCGGGACTAGGGGGCGAGCAGTACTTC. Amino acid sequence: CASSPYEPGLGGEQYF.

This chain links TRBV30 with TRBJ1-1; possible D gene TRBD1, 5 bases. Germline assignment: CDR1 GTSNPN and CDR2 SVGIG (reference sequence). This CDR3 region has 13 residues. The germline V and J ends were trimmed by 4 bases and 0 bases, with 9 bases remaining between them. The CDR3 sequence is CAWKRGLNTEAFF. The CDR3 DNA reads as TGTGCCTGGAAAAGGGGCTTGAACACTGAAGCTTTCTTT.

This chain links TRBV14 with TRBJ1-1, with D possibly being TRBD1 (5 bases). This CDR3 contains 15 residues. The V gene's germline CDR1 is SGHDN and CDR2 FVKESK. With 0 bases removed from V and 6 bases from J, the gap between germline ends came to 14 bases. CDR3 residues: CASSQESGGGAEAFF. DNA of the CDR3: TGTGCCAGCAGCCAAGAATCGGGGGGTGGAGCTGAAGCTTTCTTT.

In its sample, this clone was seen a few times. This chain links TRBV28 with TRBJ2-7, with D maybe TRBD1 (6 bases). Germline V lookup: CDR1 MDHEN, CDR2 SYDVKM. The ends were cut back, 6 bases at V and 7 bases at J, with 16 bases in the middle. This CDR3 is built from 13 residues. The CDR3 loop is CASRRGTLGEQYF. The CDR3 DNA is TGTGCCAGCAGAAGGGGGACGCTGGGGGAGCAGTACTTC.

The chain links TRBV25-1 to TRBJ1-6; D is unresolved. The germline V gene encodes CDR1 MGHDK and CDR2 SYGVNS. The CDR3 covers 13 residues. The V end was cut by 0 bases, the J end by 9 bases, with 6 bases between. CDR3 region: CASSEYQVSPLHF. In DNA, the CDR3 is TGTGCCAGCAGTGAATATCAGGTTTCACCCCTCCACTTT.

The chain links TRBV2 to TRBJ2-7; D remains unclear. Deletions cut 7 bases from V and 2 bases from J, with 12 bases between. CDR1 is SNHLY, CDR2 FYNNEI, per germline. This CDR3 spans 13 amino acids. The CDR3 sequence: CASMTVAPYEQYF. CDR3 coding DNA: TGTGCCAGCATGACGGTAGCTCCCTACGAGCAGTACTTC. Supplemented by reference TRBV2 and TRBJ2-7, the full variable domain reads EPEVTQTPSHQVTQMGQEVILRCVPISNHLYFYWYRQILGQKVEFLVSFYNNEISEKSEIFDDQFSVERPDGSNFTLKIRSTKLEDSAMYFCASMTVAPYEQYFGPGTRLTVT.

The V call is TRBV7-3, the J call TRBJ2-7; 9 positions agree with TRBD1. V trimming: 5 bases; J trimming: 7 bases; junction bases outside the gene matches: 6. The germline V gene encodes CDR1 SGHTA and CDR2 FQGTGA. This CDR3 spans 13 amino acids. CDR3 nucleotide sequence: TGTGCCAGCAGCCGGGGACAGGGACTGGAGCAGTACTTC. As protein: CASSRGQGLEQYF.

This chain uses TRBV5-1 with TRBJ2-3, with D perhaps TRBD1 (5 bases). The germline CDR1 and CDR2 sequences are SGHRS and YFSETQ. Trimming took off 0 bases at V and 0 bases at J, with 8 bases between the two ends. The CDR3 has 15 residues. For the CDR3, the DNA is TGCGCCAGCAGCTTGGAAGGGGCAAGCACAGATACGCAGTATTTT. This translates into CASSLEGASTDTQYF.

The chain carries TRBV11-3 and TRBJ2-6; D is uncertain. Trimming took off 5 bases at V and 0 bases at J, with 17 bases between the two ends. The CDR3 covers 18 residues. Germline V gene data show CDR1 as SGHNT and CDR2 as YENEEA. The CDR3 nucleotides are TGTGCCAGCAGCCCAAAGCTGGTCTCAAACTCTGGGGCCAACGTCCTGACTTTC. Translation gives CASSPKLVSNSGANVLTF.

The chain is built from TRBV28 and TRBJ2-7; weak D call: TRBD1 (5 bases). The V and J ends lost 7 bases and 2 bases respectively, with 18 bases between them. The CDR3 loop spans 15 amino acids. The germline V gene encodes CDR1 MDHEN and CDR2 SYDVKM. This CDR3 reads CASTDSGRAPYEQYF. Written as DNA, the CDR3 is TGTGCCAGCACCGACTCGGGCAGGGCCCCCTACGAGCAGTACTTC.

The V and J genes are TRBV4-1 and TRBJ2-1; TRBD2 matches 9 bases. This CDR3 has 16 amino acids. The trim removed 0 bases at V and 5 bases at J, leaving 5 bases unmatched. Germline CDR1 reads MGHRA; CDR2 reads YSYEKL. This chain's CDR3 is CASSQEGLAGNNEQFF. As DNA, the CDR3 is TGCGCCAGCAGCCAAGAGGGGCTAGCGGGGAACAATGAGCAGTTCTTC.

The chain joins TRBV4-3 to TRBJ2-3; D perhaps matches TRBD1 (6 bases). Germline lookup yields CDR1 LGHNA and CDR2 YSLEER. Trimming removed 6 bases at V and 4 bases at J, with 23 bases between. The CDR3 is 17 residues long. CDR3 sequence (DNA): TGCGCCAGCAGTCTTACTTCGCCAGGGGCTCTCCCAGATACGCAGTATTTT. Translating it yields CASSLTSPGALPDTQYF.

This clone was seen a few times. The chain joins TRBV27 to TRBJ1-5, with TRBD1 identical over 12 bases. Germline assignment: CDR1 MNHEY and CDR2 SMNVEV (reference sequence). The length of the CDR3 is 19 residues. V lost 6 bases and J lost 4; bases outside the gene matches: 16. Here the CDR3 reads CASSLPARGQGAPNQPQHF. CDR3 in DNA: TGTGCCAGCAGCTTACCGGCCAGGGGACAGGGGGCCCCAAATCAGCCCCAGCATTTT.

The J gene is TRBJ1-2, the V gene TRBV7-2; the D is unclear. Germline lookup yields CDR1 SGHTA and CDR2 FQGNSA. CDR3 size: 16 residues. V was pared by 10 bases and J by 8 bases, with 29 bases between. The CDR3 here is CANTPNNRLARIGYTF. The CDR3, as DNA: TGTGCCAACACGCCCAACAATCGGCTAGCCCGAATCGGCTACACCTTC.

DNA of the CDR3: TGTGCCAGCAGCCATGGGACTAGCGGGAAGAATGAGCAGTTCTTC. Protein product: CASSHGTSGKNEQFF. The gene calls are TRBV4-2 and TRBJ2-1, with TRBD2 identical over 13 bases. J gave up 7 bases and V 3 bases, and 3 bases lay outside the gene matches. This CDR3 is 15 amino acids long. The germline V gene has CDR1 LGHNA and CDR2 YNFKEQ.

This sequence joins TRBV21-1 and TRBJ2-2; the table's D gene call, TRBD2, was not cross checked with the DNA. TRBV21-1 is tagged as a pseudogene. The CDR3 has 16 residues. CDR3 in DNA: TGTGCCAGCAGCAAAGGGACTAGCGGGACTGACGGGGAGCTGTTTTTT. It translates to CASSKGTSGTDGELFF.

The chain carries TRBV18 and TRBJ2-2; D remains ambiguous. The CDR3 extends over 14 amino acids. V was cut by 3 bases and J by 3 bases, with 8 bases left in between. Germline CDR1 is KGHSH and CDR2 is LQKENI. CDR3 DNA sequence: TGTGCCAGCTCACCTGACTCGGACACCGGGGAGCTGTTTTTT. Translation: CASSPDSDTGELFF.

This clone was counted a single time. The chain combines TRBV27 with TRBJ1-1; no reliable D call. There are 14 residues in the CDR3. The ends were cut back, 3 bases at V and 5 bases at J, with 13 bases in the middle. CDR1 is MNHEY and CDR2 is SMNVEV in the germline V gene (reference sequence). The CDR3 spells CASSFSVTGTEAFF. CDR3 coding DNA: TGTGCCAGCAGTTTTTCCGTCACGGGGACTGAAGCTTTCTTT.

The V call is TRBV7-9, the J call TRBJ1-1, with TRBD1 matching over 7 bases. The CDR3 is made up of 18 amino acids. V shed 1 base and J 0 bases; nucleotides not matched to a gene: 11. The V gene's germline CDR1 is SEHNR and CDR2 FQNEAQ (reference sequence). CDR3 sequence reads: CASSLEYNQGGMNTEAFF. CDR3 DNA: TGTGCCAGCAGCTTAGAGTATAATCAGGGGGGTATGAACACTGAAGCTTTCTTT.

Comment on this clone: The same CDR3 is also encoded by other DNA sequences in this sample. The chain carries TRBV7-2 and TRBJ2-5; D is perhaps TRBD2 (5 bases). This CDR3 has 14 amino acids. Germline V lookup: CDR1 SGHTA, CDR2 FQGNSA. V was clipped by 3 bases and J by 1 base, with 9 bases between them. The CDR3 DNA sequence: TGTGCCAGCAGCTTCGCGGGTACCCAAGAGACCCAGTACTTC. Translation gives CASSFAGTQETQYF.

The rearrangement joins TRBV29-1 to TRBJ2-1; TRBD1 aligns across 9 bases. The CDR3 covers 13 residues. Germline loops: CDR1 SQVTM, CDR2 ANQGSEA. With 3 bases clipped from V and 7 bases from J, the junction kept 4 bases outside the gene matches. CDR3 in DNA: TGCAGCGTTGAGGGGGACAGGGTTAATGAGCAGTTCTTC. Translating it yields CSVEGDRVNEQFF.

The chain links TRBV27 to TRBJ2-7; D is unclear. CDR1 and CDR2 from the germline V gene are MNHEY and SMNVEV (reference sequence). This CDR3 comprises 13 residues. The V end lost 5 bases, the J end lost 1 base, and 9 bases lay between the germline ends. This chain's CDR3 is CASSRTLSYEQYF. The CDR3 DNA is TGTGCCAGCAGTCGCACTCTATCCTACGAGCAGTACTTC.

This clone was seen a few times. The CDR3 bases are TGTGCCAGTAGCCCGGGACAAGTTATCCCAGCTTTCTTT. Amino acid sequence: CASSPGQVIPAFF. The chain has TRBV19 and TRBJ1-1; D possibly corresponds to TRBD1 (6 bases). Trimming removed 6 bases at V and 10 bases at J, with 18 bases between. CDR1 and CDR2 (germline): LNHDA, SQIVND (reference sequence). The CDR3 is 13 amino acids.

In DNA form, the CDR3 reads TGTGCCAGCTCACCACAGAGACTAACTAAAAACATTCAGTACTTC. Translating gives CASSPQRLTKNIQYF. The V call is TRBV18, the J call TRBJ2-4; weak D call: TRBD2 (5 bases). The ends were cut back, 1 base at V and 4 bases at J, with 11 bases in the middle. The CDR3 is made up of 15 amino acids. Germline-derived CDR1 and CDR2 are KGHSH and LQKENI.

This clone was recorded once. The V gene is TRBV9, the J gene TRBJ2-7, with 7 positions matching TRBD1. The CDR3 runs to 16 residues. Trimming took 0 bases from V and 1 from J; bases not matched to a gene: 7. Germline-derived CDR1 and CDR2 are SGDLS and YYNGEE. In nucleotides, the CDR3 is TGTGCCAGCAGCGTAGACCTTCGGACAGGTTCCTACGAGCAGTACTTC. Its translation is CASSVDLRTGSYEQYF.

CDR3 nucleotides: TGTGCCAGCAGCTTGGGACTAGCACCTCGCCAAGAGACCCAGTACTTC. Translating it yields CASSLGLAPRQETQYF. The chain uses TRBV7-3 and TRBJ2-5; 9 nucleotides match TRBD2. Germline-derived CDR1 and CDR2 are SGHTA and FQGTGA. V gave up 3 bases and J gave up 1 base; unmatched junction bases: 6. The CDR3 spans 16 residues.

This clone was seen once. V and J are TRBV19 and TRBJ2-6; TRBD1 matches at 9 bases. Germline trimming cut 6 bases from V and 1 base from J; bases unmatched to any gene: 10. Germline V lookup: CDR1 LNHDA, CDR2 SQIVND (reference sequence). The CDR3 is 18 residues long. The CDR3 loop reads CASSSAGQGQSGANVLTF. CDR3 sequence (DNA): TGTGCCAGTAGCTCCGCGGGACAGGGTCAATCTGGGGCCAACGTCCTGACTTTC. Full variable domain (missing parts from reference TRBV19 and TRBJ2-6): DGGITQSPKYLFRKEGQNVTLSCEQNLNHDAMYWYRQDPGQGLRLIYYSQIVNDFQKGDIAEGYSVSREKKESFPLTVTSAQKNPTAFYLCASSSAGQGQSGANVLTFGAGSRLTVL.

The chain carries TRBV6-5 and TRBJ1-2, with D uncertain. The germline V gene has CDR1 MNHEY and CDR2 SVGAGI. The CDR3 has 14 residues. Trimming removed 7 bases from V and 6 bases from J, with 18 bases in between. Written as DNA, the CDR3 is TGTGCCAGCAAAAGAGGAAGATATGTTGATGGCTACACCTTC. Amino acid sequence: CASKRGRYVDGYTF.

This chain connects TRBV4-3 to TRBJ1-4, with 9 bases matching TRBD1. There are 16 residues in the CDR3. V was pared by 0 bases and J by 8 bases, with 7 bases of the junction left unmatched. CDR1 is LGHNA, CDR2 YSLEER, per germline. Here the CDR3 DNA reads TGCGCCAGCAGCCAAGACCCCACAGGGGGCTGGGAAAAACTGTTTTTT. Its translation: CASSQDPTGGWEKLFF.

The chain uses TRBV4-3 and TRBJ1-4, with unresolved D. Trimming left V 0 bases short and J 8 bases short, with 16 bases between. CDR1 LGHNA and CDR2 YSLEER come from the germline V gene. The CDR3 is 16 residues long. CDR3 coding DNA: TGCGCCAGCAGCCAAGATCGAACAGACATGGGCGAAAAACTGTTTTTT. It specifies CASSQDRTDMGEKLFF.

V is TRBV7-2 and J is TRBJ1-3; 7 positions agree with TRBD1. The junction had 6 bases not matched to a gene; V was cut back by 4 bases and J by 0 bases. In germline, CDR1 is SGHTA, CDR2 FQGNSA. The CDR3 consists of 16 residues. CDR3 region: CASSSGQAGSGNTIYF. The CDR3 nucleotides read TGTGCCAGCAGCTCCGGACAGGCGGGCTCTGGAAACACCATATATTTT.